The 9 T cell receptor beta chains below were found in one sample sequenced in a study of T-cell reconstitution after alpha-beta-depleted transplantation in children. Unique molecular identifiers were incorporated during preparation of the TCRbeta library. One entry per CDR3 protein results from TCRdb running MiXCR on the PCR reads. This sample has approximately 400,000 distinct CDR3 sequences, with under 13% found just once. Here the sequenced sample was PBMCs from the stem cell graft donor, taken from the stem cell graft. These receptors were obtained from a human donor who donated a stem cell graft to a child with acute myeloid leukemia.

This clonotype was observed a handful of times. The rearrangement joins TRBV20-1 to TRBJ1-4; D is ambiguous. The CDR3 extends over 10 amino acids. Germline loops: CDR1 DFQATT, CDR2 SNEGSKA (reference sequence). With 6 bases removed from V and 8 bases from J, the gap between germline ends came to 7 bases. For the CDR3, the DNA is TGCAGTGCCGAGAGAGAAAAACTGTTTTTT. This encodes CSAEREKLFF.

In this sample, this clonotype turned up many times. CDR3 DNA: TGTGCCAGCAGCACAGGGGGAATAAGCGCTGAAGCTTTCTTT. It specifies CASSTGGISAEAFF. V is TRBV6-5 and J is TRBJ1-1; 8 bases are a match to TRBD1. With 6 bases clipped from V and 6 bases from J, the junction kept 9 bases outside the gene matches. The germline gives CDR1 MNHEY, CDR2 SVGAGI. This CDR3 is 14 amino acids long.

This clonotype was seen a few times. V gene TRBV15 combines with J gene TRBJ2-7, with TRBD2 matching over 9 bases. The CDR3 totals 15 residues. CDR1 is LNHNV, CDR2 YYDKDF, per germline (reference sequence). After removal of 3 bases from V and 0 bases from J, the junction contained 3 bases not matched to a gene. The CDR3 coding sequence is TGTGCCACCAGCAGCAAGCGGGAGGTCTCCTACGAGCAGTACTTC. Translated, it gives CATSSKREVSYEQYF.

In regard to this clonotype: A much more abundant neighbour one base away suggests this may be a read error. V gene TRBV20-1 combines with J gene TRBJ2-1; D uncertain. Germline lookup yields CDR1 DFQATT and CDR2 SNEGSKA (reference sequence). This CDR3 has 18 amino acids. Written as DNA, the CDR3 is TGCTGTGCTAGAGAGATGTCATTAGGGTCAAGCACCTACAATGAGCAGTTCTTC. Residues: CCAREMSLGSSTYNEQFF.

The chain combines TRBV5-1 with TRBJ2-1; 10 positions match TRBD1. The CDR3 extends over 16 amino acids. Germline V gene lookup returns CDR1 SGHRS and CDR2 YFSETQ. V trimming: 2 bases; J trimming: 3 bases; junction bases outside the gene matches: 5. This CDR3 is CASSFLDRGGYNEQFF. Here the CDR3 DNA reads TGCGCCAGCAGCTTCTTGGACAGGGGGGGCTACAATGAGCAGTTCTTC.

This clonotype was counted many times. The rearrangement uses TRBV5-1 and TRBJ2-1; D possibly corresponds to TRBD2 (7 bases). This CDR3 region has 15 residues. Germline loops: CDR1 SGHRS, CDR2 YFSETQ. V was shortened by 9 bases and J by 0 bases, with 16 bases between the two germline ends. CDR3 in amino acids: CANSGGGYSYNEQFF. In nucleotides, the CDR3 is TGCGCCAACTCAGGCGGGGGCTACTCCTACAATGAGCAGTTCTTC.

This clonotype was seen only a few times. The chain combines TRBV14 with TRBJ2-2; D not certain. V was clipped by 4 bases and J by 4 bases, with 13 bases between them. CDR3 length: 15 amino acids. Germline CDR1 reads SGHDN; CDR2 reads FVKESK. CDR3 nucleotides: TGTGCCAGCAGCCGCACTACCCCGTTCACCGGGGAGCTGTTTTTT. This sequence encodes CASSRTTPFTGELFF.

CDR3 residues: CSAETSGSGGFF. CDR3 DNA: TGCAGTGCCGAAACCTCCGGGAGCGGCGGGTTCTTC. The chain uses TRBV20-1 and TRBJ2-1, with D possibly being TRBD2 (6 bases). This CDR3 has 12 amino acids. CDR1 and CDR2 from the germline V gene are DFQATT and SNEGSKA (reference sequence). Trimming shortened V by 6 bases and J by 15 bases, and 21 bases separated the two germline ends.

This clonotype was seen a few times. The J gene is TRBJ1-2, the V gene TRBV18, with 11 bases fitting TRBD1. Germline lookup yields CDR1 KGHSH and CDR2 LQKENI. V trimming: 4 bases; J trimming: 4 bases; junction bases outside the gene matches: 8. The CDR3 runs 16 residues. CDR3 nucleotide sequence: TGTGCCAGCTCACAGGACAGGGGGCTGCGTCGCTATGGCTACACCTTC. Its protein is CASSQDRGLRRYGYTF.